These 30 T cell receptor beta chains were sequenced from one sample in a study of T cells after yellow fever vaccination. From the 5' RACE reads, TCRdb called clonotypes with MiXCR, one entry per CDR3 protein. The table records about 400,000 distinct CDR3 sequences, about 6.2% of them present only once. The starting material was PBMCs, obtained 5 days after the yellow fever booster vaccination. Receptor source: a man aged 30-40 years who received the YFV17D yellow fever vaccine.

This clonotype was found a few times. The chain has TRBV5-1 and TRBJ2-7; D uncertain. The CDR3 covers 12 residues. Germline V CDR1 and CDR2: SGHRS, YFSETQ. The V end lost 4 bases, the J end lost 3 bases, and 8 bases lay between the germline ends. The CDR3 here is CASSGIHYEQYF. The CDR3, as DNA: TGCGCCAGCAGCGGGATCCACTACGAGCAGTACTTC.

A few counts support this clonotype. The gene calls are TRBV9 and TRBJ1-5; D possibly corresponds to TRBD1 (6 bases). Trimming took 4 bases from V and 7 from J, leaving 15 bases between them. Germline V gene data show CDR1 as SGDLS and CDR2 as YYNGEE. The CDR3 runs 14 residues. This CDR3 is CASSITGSGQPQHF. The CDR3 DNA is TGTGCCAGCAGCATTACAGGGTCAGGCCAGCCCCAGCATTTT.

A remark on this clonotype: The junction differs from germline at one of its ends, possibly a read error. The chain joins TRBV12-3 or TRBV12-4 to TRBJ1-5; perhaps TRBD1 as D (5 bases). The CDR3 contains 14 residues. The CDR3, as DNA: TGTGCCAGCGGTTTCCGGGGGAACGATCAGCCCCAGCATTTT. As protein: CASGFRGNDQPQHF.

This chain joins TRBV2 and TRBJ2-6; D tentatively reads TRBD1 or TRBD2 (7 bases each). CDR1 is SNHLY, CDR2 FYNNEI, per germline. V lost 11 bases and J 1 base, leaving 24 bases between the germline ends. The CDR3 runs 18 residues. The CDR3 reads CAFSPGGTEPSGANVLTF. The CDR3 region has the DNA TGTGCCTTCAGCCCCGGGGGGACAGAACCTTCTGGGGCCAACGTCCTGACTTTC.

This clonotype was observed a few times. The CDR3 DNA reads as TGCGCCAGCAGCTTGGCGGCCTACTCTCAGACCCAGTACTTC. It translates to CASSLAAYSQTQYF. The chain is built from TRBV5-1 and TRBJ2-5; the D is unclear. The CDR3 has 14 residues. Germline-derived CDR1 and CDR2 are SGHRS and YFSETQ. The V end lost 0 bases, the J end lost 6 bases, and 12 bases lay between the germline ends.

A few counts support this clonotype. V is TRBV30 and J is TRBJ1-5; D might be TRBD1 (6 bases). Germline lookup yields CDR1 GTSNPN and CDR2 SVGIG (reference sequence). Trimming pared 2 bases from V and 2 bases from J, leaving 13 bases between. This CDR3 is built from 15 residues. The CDR3 spells CAWSFRGARNQPQHF. DNA of the CDR3: TGTGCCTGGAGTTTCCGGGGGGCCCGCAATCAGCCCCAGCATTTT.

This clonotype was picked up many times. The chain uses TRBV7-2 and TRBJ2-3; D uncertain. Germline V gene sequence: CDR1 SGHTA, CDR2 FQGNSA. V shed 6 bases and J shed 3 bases, with 13 bases lying between them. The CDR3 has 14 residues. CDR3 in DNA: TGTGCCAGCAGTTCCCCGACTCGTACAGATACGCAGTATTTT. Residues: CASSSPTRTDTQYF.

This clonotype was observed a few times. The J gene is TRBJ2-7, the V gene TRBV29-1, with TRBD2 matching over 8 bases. This CDR3 is built from 15 residues. With 6 bases clipped from V and 6 bases from J, the junction kept 16 bases outside the gene matches. Per germline, CDR1 SQVTM and CDR2 ANQGSEA. CDR3 loop: CSVTFGERESFEQYF. Here the CDR3 DNA reads TGCAGCGTGACATTTGGGGAGCGGGAGAGTTTCGAGCAGTACTTC.

This clonotype was seen a handful of times. V is TRBV7-9 and J is TRBJ2-5; 7 bases are shared with TRBD1. Germline CDR1 and CDR2: SEHNR and FQNEAQ (reference sequence). This CDR3 comprises 14 residues. V dropped 4 bases and J dropped 5; count of bases not matched to a gene: 7. The CDR3 sequence: CASSSSPDRETQYF. CDR3 in DNA: TGTGCCAGCAGCTCTAGCCCGGACAGGGAGACCCAGTACTTC.

This clonotype showed up many times. The chain links TRBV4-3 to TRBJ2-3, with D perhaps matching TRBD1 (5 bases). Trimming took 1 base from V and 5 from J, leaving 16 bases between them. This CDR3 has 16 residues. Germline values: CDR1 LGHNA, CDR2 YSLEER. CDR3 DNA: TGCGCCAGCAGCCAAGCCGTGGGGCGGTCCGGAGATACGCAGTATTTT. Its protein product is CASSQAVGRSGDTQYF.

The J gene is TRBJ2-7, the V gene TRBV4-1; 9 bases are a match to TRBD1. V gave up 4 bases and J gave up 4 bases; unmatched junction bases: 8. This CDR3 is built from 15 residues. Looked up from germline, CDR1 is MGHRA and CDR2 is YSYEKL. The CDR3 DNA reads as TGCGCCAGCAGCCGAGAACAGGGGGCGGTTTACGAGCAGTACTTC. Translated, it gives CASSREQGAVYEQYF.

This clonotype was observed a handful of times. The chain couples TRBV7-2 to TRBJ2-4; possibly TRBD2 for D (5 bases). The CDR3 contains 13 residues. V dropped 3 bases and J dropped 9 bases, with 12 bases sitting between them. Germline V CDR1 and CDR2: SGHTA, FQGNSA. CDR3 bases: TGTGCCAGCAGCTTTGGACTCCCGGCCATTCAGTACTTC. Translation: CASSFGLPAIQYF.

There are a few counts of this clonotype. This chain joins TRBV5-1 and TRBJ2-3; D tentatively fits TRBD1 or TRBD2 (5 bases each). This CDR3 region has 15 residues. CDR1 SGHRS and CDR2 YFSETQ come from the germline V gene. Trimming left V 4 bases short and J 7 bases short, with 19 bases between. The CDR3 nucleotides read TGCGCCAGCAGCCCCTCAACGGGAAGGGGCAATACGCAGTATTTT. It is translated as CASSPSTGRGNTQYF.

CDR3 nucleotide sequence: TGTGCCTGGGTCGTCAGGGAGATAAACACCGGGGAGCTGTTTTTT. Translated: CAWVVREINTGELFF. The chain joins TRBV30 to TRBJ2-2; D may correspond to TRBD1 or TRBD2 (5 bases each). V lost 5 bases and J 2 bases, leaving 15 bases between the germline ends. Germline CDR1 and CDR2: GTSNPN and SVGIG (reference sequence). This CDR3 has 15 amino acids.

This clonotype came up many times. This sequence joins TRBV24-1 and TRBJ2-1; TRBD1 or TRBD2 may be the D gene (6 bases each). Germline V gene lookup returns CDR1 KGHDR and CDR2 SFDVKD. The V gene lost 5 bases and the J gene lost 4 bases, with 11 bases spanning the gap. The CDR3 covers 14 residues. CDR3 sequence (DNA): TGTGCCACCAGTGCCCAAGGGGGGTACAATGAGCAGTTCTTC. Translating gives CATSAQGGYNEQFF.

This clonotype has only a few counts. The rearrangement joins TRBV7-6 to TRBJ2-1; D is ambiguous. The CDR3 runs 14 residues. CDR1 SGHVS and CDR2 FNYEAQ come from the germline V gene. Trimming removed 2 bases at V and 6 bases at J, with 11 bases between. The CDR3 nucleotides read TGTGCCAGCAGCTTAAGCCAGCCGAGCAATGAGCAGTTCTTC. Its protein product is CASSLSQPSNEQFF.

This clonotype was seen a few times. V usage is TRBV6-1 and J usage is TRBJ1-2, with D hard to call. Germline CDR1 MNHNS, CDR2 SASEGT. Trimming pared 6 bases from V and 3 bases from J, leaving 14 bases between. CDR3 length: 14 amino acids. The CDR3, as DNA: TGTGCCAGCAGCCTTCGTGGGTCCTACTATGGCTACACCTTC. This gives the protein CASSLRGSYYGYTF.

This clonotype was seen a handful of times. The rearrangement links TRBV12-3 or TRBV12-4 to TRBJ2-1, with D possibly being TRBD2 (5 bases). V was shortened by 6 bases and J by 6 bases, with 15 bases between the two germline ends. The CDR3 sequence is 14 residues long. The CDR3 loop is CASSPLLGSNEQFF. The CDR3 nucleotides read TGTGCCAGCAGCCCGTTACTAGGCAGCAATGAGCAGTTCTTC.

This clonotype was counted only a few times. The CDR3 region has the DNA TGCAGCGTTGGAGGGGGAACCGCAGATACGCAGTATTTT. Translating gives CSVGGGTADTQYF. V gene TRBV29-1 combines with J gene TRBJ2-3, with D perhaps TRBD1 (6 bases). This CDR3 is 13 amino acids long. CDR1 is SQVTM, CDR2 ANQGSEA, per germline. Trimming removed 4 bases from V and 4 bases from J, with 12 bases in between.

This clonotype was picked up a small number of times. This sequence joins TRBV5-1 and TRBJ1-1; the D gene is possibly TRBD1 (6 bases). V was clipped by 4 bases and J by 2 bases, with 18 bases between them. The length of the CDR3 is 16 residues. The germline V gene has CDR1 SGHRS and CDR2 YFSETQ. CDR3 bases: TGCGCCAGCAGCCCGAGAGAGGGGGACCGCAACACTGAAGCTTTCTTT. It yields the protein CASSPREGDRNTEAFF.

In its sample, this clonotype was seen many times. The chain combines TRBV20-1 with TRBJ2-7; TRBD2 aligns across 13 bases. CDR1 is DFQATT, CDR2 SNEGSKA, per germline (reference sequence). CDR3 length equals 13 residues. J lost 10 bases, V lost 6 bases, and 9 bases had no gene match. The CDR3 DNA follows: TGCAGTGCCTCGACTAGCGGGAGGCCAGGACAGTACTTC. As protein: CSASTSGRPGQYF.

The CDR3 loop is CSARGTGEAGELFF. CDR3 nucleotides: TGCAGTGCTAGGGGGACAGGGGAGGCCGGGGAGCTGTTTTTT. The chain joins TRBV20-1 to TRBJ2-2; TRBD1 aligns across 10 bases. The CDR3 loop spans 14 amino acids. Trimming at V came to 3 bases and at J to 6 bases, leaving 4 bases not matched to a gene. The V gene's germline CDR1 is DFQATT and CDR2 SNEGSKA (reference sequence).

This sequence joins TRBV15 and TRBJ2-3; 9 bases agree with TRBD2. J lost 6 bases, V lost 8 bases, and 9 bases had no gene match. The CDR3 runs to 14 residues. CDR1 is LNHNV, CDR2 YYDKDF, per germline (reference sequence). The CDR3 protein is CATGPSRGGDTQYF. DNA for the CDR3: TGTGCCACCGGTCCTTCGCGGGGGGGGGATACGCAGTATTTT.

This clonotype was recorded many times. The chain combines TRBV16 with TRBJ2-2; D may be TRBD1 (5 bases). Germline values: CDR1 KGHSY, CDR2 FQNENV. CDR3 length equals 14 residues. Trimming cost V 2 bases and J 5 bases, with 9 bases left between them. The CDR3 coding sequence is TGTGCCAGCAGCCAACAGGGTTGGACCGGGGAGCTGTTTTTT. This sequence encodes CASSQQGWTGELFF.

This clonotype was seen ten or more times. This chain connects TRBV29-1 to TRBJ1-1; 7 bases match TRBD1. V lost 4 bases, J lost 2 bases, and 10 bases stayed unmatched. Germline V lookup: CDR1 SQVTM, CDR2 ANQGSEA. The CDR3 has 15 amino acids. The DNA of the CDR3 is TGCAGCGTTGGAGGGACAGAGGGGACCAACACTGAAGCTTTCTTT. Translated: CSVGGTEGTNTEAFF. The variable domain in full, with the rest retrieved from reference TRBV29-1 and TRBJ1-1, is SAVISQKPSRDICQRGTSLTIQCQVDSQVTMMFWYRQQPGQSLTLIATANQGSEATYESGFVIDKFPISRPNLTFSTLTVSNMSPEDSSIYLCSVGGTEGTNTEAFFGQGTRLTVV.

This clonotype was counted between two and nine times. J is TRBJ2-7 and V is TRBV29-1; TRBD1 matches 10 bases. Trimming at V came to 7 bases and at J to 7 bases, leaving 13 bases not matched to a gene. Germline CDR1 SQVTM, CDR2 ANQGSEA. CDR3 size: 14 residues. The CDR3: CSATPGQGYGEQYF. The CDR3 DNA reads TGCAGCGCCACGCCGGGACAGGGGTATGGAGAGCAGTACTTC.

V gene TRBV7-2 combines with J gene TRBJ2-7; D ambiguous. Germline V CDR1 and CDR2: SGHTA, FQGNSA. The CDR3 is made up of 13 amino acids. With 4 bases removed from V and 6 bases from J, the gap between germline ends came to 13 bases. CDR3 in DNA: TGTGCCAGCAGCTCGCAGCCAATTGGCGAGCAGTACTTC. It specifies CASSSQPIGEQYF.

The chain is built from TRBV4-3 and TRBJ2-3; 9 bases are shared with TRBD2. V trimming: 6 bases; J trimming: 4 bases; junction bases outside the gene matches: 11. Germline V gene lookup returns CDR1 LGHNA and CDR2 YSLEER. This CDR3 region has 16 residues. The CDR3 DNA is TGCGCCAGCAGGGCGACTAGCGGAAGAGGGCCAGATACGCAGTATTTT. Amino acid sequence: CASRATSGRGPDTQYF.

The chain recombines TRBV18 with TRBJ2-1, with D possibly being TRBD2 (6 bases). CDR1 and CDR2 (germline): KGHSH, LQKENI. Trimming left V 5 bases short and J 2 bases short, with 13 bases between. The length of the CDR3 is 15 residues. CDR3 sequence (DNA): TGTGCCAGCTCATTACGGGAGCGAGCCTACAATGAGCAGTTCTTC. Its protein is CASSLRERAYNEQFF.

This clonotype appeared many times. This chain joins TRBV20-1 and TRBJ2-1; D is possibly TRBD2 (6 bases). The CDR3 spans 11 residues. From germline, CDR1 is DFQATT and CDR2 SNEGSKA (reference sequence). Deletions cut 5 bases from V and 8 bases from J, with 10 bases between. CDR3 in amino acids: CSAGDFDEQFF. CDR3 DNA: TGCAGTGCTGGGGACTTCGATGAGCAGTTCTTC.